A single sample gave rise to the 14 T cell receptor beta chains below, sequenced in a study of T cell repertoires in cytomegalovirus infection. TCRdb called the reads again in MiXCR, with one record for every CDR3 protein. The sample yields about 98,000 distinct CDR3 sequences, 16% seen once. Sequences were obtained from PBMCs. These receptors were obtained from a human donor in good health (CMV status not recorded). Some clones in this sample may be carry-over from other donors' samples.

This chain joins TRBV20-1 and TRBJ1-3; the match to TRBD1 covers 7 bases. This CDR3 has 15 amino acids. The junction had 11 bases not matched to a gene; V was cut back by 5 bases and J by 4 bases. Germline V gene data show CDR1 as DFQATT and CDR2 as SNEGSKA (reference sequence). CDR3 region: CSAEAGTESGNTIYF. The CDR3 nucleotides are TGCAGTGCTGAAGCCGGGACAGAGTCCGGAAACACCATATATTTT.

The rearrangement joins TRBV5-1 to TRBJ1-1; D perhaps matches TRBD1 (5 bases). The germline V gene encodes CDR1 SGHRS and CDR2 YFSETQ. This CDR3 is 16 amino acids long. The germline V and J ends were trimmed by 0 bases and 3 bases, with 15 bases remaining between them. The CDR3 loop is CASSLVSLGGDTEAFF. In DNA, the CDR3 is TGCGCCAGCAGCTTGGTTTCATTGGGGGGGGACACTGAAGCTTTCTTT.

This clonotype has at least ten counts. V is TRBV7-8 and J is TRBJ1-4; the D gene is possibly TRBD1 (5 bases). Trimming shortened V by 2 bases and J by 7 bases, and 14 bases separated the two germline ends. The CDR3 is made up of 15 amino acids. Germline V gives CDR1 SGHVS, CDR2 FQNEAQ. DNA for the CDR3: TGTGCCAGCAGCTTATGGCGGGCAGGGAGTGAAAAACTGTTTTTT. This encodes CASSLWRAGSEKLFF.

This clonotype came up many times. The rearrangement uses TRBV5-6 and TRBJ2-5; 8 nucleotides match TRBD1. The CDR3 sequence is 14 residues long. Germline V gives CDR1 SGHDT, CDR2 YYEEEE. Trimming at V came to 4 bases and at J to 5 bases, leaving 7 bases not matched to a gene. The CDR3, as DNA: TGTGCCAGCAGCCTGGGCGGACAGGGCGAGACCCAGTACTTC. It encodes CASSLGGQGETQYF.

This chain uses TRBV3-1 with TRBJ2-6; D call uncertain. Trimming cost V 4 bases and J 1 base, with 11 bases left between them. Looked up from germline, CDR1 is LGHDT and CDR2 is YNNKEL (reference sequence). The CDR3 has 16 residues. This CDR3 is CASSPQLVSGANVLTF. For the CDR3, the DNA is TGTGCCAGCAGCCCACAGTTGGTTTCTGGGGCCAACGTCCTGACTTTC.

V and J are TRBV7-6 and TRBJ1-2; D is undetermined. CDR1 and CDR2 from the germline V gene are SGHVS and FNYEAQ. The V end was cut by 5 bases, the J end by 4 bases, with 23 bases between. The CDR3 sequence is 17 residues long. CDR3 loop: CASSPPGIRNWSYGYTF. In DNA, the CDR3 is TGTGCCAGCAGCCCCCCCGGGATACGGAATTGGAGCTATGGCTACACCTTC.

As for this clonotype: A much more abundant neighbour one base away suggests this may be a read error. V usage is TRBV7-2 and J usage is TRBJ2-3; 10 bases are a match to TRBD1. The germline CDR1 and CDR2 sequences are SGHTA and FQGNSA. The CDR3 contains 17 residues. Trimming cost V 9 bases and J 5 bases; bases outside gene matches: 17. The CDR3 protein is CARSRRLGTGEGDTQYF. In DNA form, the CDR3 reads TGTGCCAGGAGCCGTCGCCTGGGGACAGGGGAAGGAGATACGCAGTATTTT.

The chain recombines TRBV7-2 with TRBJ2-3, with D possibly TRBD2 on 6 matching bases. In germline, CDR1 is SGHTA, CDR2 FQGNSA. The ends were cut back, 5 bases at V and 1 base at J, with 16 bases in the middle. The CDR3 covers 16 residues. CDR3 region: CASSKGTSTRTDTQYF. CDR3 nucleotides: TGTGCCAGCAGCAAAGGGACTTCCACCCGCACAGATACGCAGTATTTT.

This clonotype was observed at least ten times. V and J are TRBV7-6 and TRBJ2-7, with D uncertain. Germline V lookup: CDR1 SGHVS, CDR2 FNYEAQ. V was clipped by 5 bases and J by 7 bases, with 18 bases between them. The length of the CDR3 is 14 residues. CDR3 protein: CASSLTLGLGEQYF. The CDR3, as DNA: TGTGCCAGCAGCCTTACTTTAGGTCTGGGGGAGCAGTACTTC.

This clonotype was seen at least ten times. The J gene is TRBJ2-1, the V gene TRBV12-3 or TRBV12-4, with 12 positions matching TRBD1. With V trimmed by 5 bases and J by 5 bases, 1 base remained unmatched. CDR3 length: 14 amino acids. CDR3 coding DNA: TGTGCCAGCAGTGGGACAGGGGGCAACAATGAGCAGTTCTTC. Translating it yields CASSGTGGNNEQFF.

This clonotype was seen only a few times. The chain recombines TRBV5-1 with TRBJ2-3, with D possibly matching TRBD1 (6 bases). V gave up 5 bases and J gave up 1 base, with 14 bases separating them. Germline CDR1 reads SGHRS; CDR2 reads YFSETQ. The length of the CDR3 is 15 residues. The CDR3 is CASRRKGDGTDTQYF. The CDR3 nucleotides read TGCGCCAGCAGACGGAAGGGGGACGGCACAGATACGCAGTATTTT.

With regard to this clonotype: Since a much larger clone is just one base distant, this may be a read error. The conserved phenylalanine or tryptophan normally closing the CDR3 is absent here, so this likely arose from a read error. The CDR3 DNA reads TGTGCCAGCAGCTCCTTGGGGTACTGGAGGACTGAAGCTTTCTAT. The encoded protein is CASSSLGYWRTEAFY. V usage is TRBV7-3 and J usage is TRBJ1-1, with D uncertain. CDR1 is SGHTA, CDR2 FQGTGA, per germline. Trimming took 4 bases from V and 5 from J, leaving 17 bases between them. The CDR3 is made up of 15 amino acids.

This chain links TRBV4-3 with TRBJ1-3, with TRBD1 as a possible D gene (6 bases). Trimming took off 0 bases at V and 8 bases at J, with 8 bases between the two ends. The CDR3 is made up of 13 amino acids. Germline-derived CDR1 and CDR2 are LGHNA and YSLEER. The CDR3 here is CASSQDRGHTIYF. The CDR3 DNA follows: TGCGCCAGCAGCCAAGACAGGGGTCACACCATATATTTT.

This clonotype was recorded many times. The CDR3 DNA is TGTGCCAGCAGGGAAATACCGGACCCAGCCTACGAGCAGTACTTC. As protein: CASREIPDPAYEQYF. The rearrangement uses TRBV6-5 and TRBJ2-7, with D hard to call. The CDR3 sequence is 15 residues long. V dropped 6 bases and J dropped 2 bases, with 17 bases sitting between them. The germline V gene encodes CDR1 MNHEY and CDR2 SVGAGI.